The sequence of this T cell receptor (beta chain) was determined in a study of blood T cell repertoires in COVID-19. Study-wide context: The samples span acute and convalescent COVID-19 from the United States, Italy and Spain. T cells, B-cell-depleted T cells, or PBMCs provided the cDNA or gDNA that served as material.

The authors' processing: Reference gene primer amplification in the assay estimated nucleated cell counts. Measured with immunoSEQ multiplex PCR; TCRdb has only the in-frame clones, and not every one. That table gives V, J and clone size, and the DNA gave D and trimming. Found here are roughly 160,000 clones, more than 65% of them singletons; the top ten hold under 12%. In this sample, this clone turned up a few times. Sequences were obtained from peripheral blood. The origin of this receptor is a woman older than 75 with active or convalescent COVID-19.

CDR3 nucleotides: TGTGCCAGCAGCTTACCCATTAGCGGGAGGCCCCCCAATGAGCAGTTCTTC. Its translation is CASSLPISGRPPNEQFF. The rearrangement uses TRBV7-3 and TRBJ2-1; 10 bases agree with TRBD2. The CDR3 is 17 amino acids. V gave up 2 bases and J gave up 6 bases; unmatched junction bases: 10. CDR1 is SGHTA, CDR2 FQGTGA, per germline.